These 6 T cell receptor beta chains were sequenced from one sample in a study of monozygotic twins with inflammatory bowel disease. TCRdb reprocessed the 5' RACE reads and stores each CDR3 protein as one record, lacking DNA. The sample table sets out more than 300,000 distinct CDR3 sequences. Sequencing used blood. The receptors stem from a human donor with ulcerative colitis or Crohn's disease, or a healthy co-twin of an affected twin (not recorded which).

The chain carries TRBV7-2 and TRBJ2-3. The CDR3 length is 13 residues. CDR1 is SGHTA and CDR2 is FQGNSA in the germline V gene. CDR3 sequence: CASSQSSTDTQYF.

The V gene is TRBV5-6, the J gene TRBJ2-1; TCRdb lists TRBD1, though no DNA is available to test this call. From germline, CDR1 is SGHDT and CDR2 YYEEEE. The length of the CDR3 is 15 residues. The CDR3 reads CASSPTGGYFDEQFF.

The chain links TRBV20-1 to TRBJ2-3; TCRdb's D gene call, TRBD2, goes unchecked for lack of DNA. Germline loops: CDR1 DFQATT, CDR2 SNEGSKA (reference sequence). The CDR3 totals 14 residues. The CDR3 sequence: CSARLAGESDTQYF.

CDR3 loop: CASSLGSSSTDTQYF. The V and J genes are TRBV5-1 and TRBJ2-3. Germline CDR1 and CDR2: SGHRS and YFSETQ. The CDR3 has 15 residues.

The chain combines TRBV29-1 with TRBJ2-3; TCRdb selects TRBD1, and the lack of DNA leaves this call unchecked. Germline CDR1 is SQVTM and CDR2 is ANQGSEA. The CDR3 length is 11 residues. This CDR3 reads CSSRIVDTQYF.

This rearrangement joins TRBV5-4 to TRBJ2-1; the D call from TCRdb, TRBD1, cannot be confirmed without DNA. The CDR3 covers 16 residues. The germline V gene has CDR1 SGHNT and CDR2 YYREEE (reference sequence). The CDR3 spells CASSLAQRGAYNEQFF.